A selection of T cell receptor beta chains follows, all from one sample in a study of identical twins. MiXCR, run by TCRdb on the 5' RACE reads, gives a single entry per CDR3 protein. The sample has more than 1.5 million distinct CDR3 sequences; about 32% are singletons. Sequences were obtained from cord blood. These receptors all stem from a newborn girl in good health. The CDR3 runs from the conserved cysteine through the conserved F or W. The D gene is left open where the match is weak. Only part of the rows carry a size: once, few, many, or a class if the clone is expanded.

CDR3aa: CASSLRGQREQFF
CDR3nt: TGTGCCAGCAGCCTTCGGGGCCAAAGGGAACAGTTCTTC
abundance: .
d_gene: .
j_gene: TRBJ2-1
v_gene: TRBV3-1

CDR3aa: CSASLGDYGYTF
CDR3nt: TGCAGTGCTAGCTTAGGTGACTATGGCTACACCTTC
abundance: few
d_gene: .
j_gene: TRBJ1-2
v_gene: TRBV20-1

CDR3aa: CASSHAGTTYEQYF
CDR3nt: TGTGCCAGCAGCCATGCGGGGACAACCTACGAGCAGTACTTC
abundance: many
d_gene: .
j_gene: TRBJ2-7
v_gene: TRBV4-2

CDR3aa: CASSVLAGWVYEQYF
CDR3nt: TGCGCCAGCAGCGTATTAGCGGGATGGGTATACGAGCAGTACTTC
abundance: .
d_gene: TRBD2
j_gene: TRBJ2-7
v_gene: TRBV5-1

CDR3aa: CASSRASVSYEQYF
CDR3nt: TGTGCCAGCAGTCGGGCTAGCGTCTCCTACGAGCAGTACTTC
abundance: .
d_gene: .
j_gene: TRBJ2-7
v_gene: TRBV9

CDR3aa: CASSPGTGGLETQYF
CDR3nt: TGTGCCAGCAGCCCAGGGACAGGGGGTCTGGAGACCCAGTACTTC
abundance: few
d_gene: TRBD1
j_gene: TRBJ2-5
v_gene: TRBV13

CDR3aa: CASSLFGLALGETQYF
CDR3nt: TGTGCCAGCAGTTTATTCGGACTAGCCCTGGGAGAGACCCAGTACTTC
abundance: .
d_gene: TRBD2
j_gene: TRBJ2-5
v_gene: TRBV27

CDR3aa: CASSLRTESGTDTQYF
CDR3nt: TGTGCCAGCAGCTTACGTACTGAGAGCGGGACAGATACGCAGTATTTT
abundance: .
d_gene: .
j_gene: TRBJ2-3
v_gene: TRBV13

CDR3aa: CASSPGTTVGTEAFF
CDR3nt: TGCGCCAGCAGCCCGGGGACAACCGTAGGTACTGAAGCTTTCTTT
abundance: few
d_gene: .
j_gene: TRBJ1-1
v_gene: TRBV4-1

CDR3aa: CASSVWDTGEQYF
CDR3nt: TGTGCCAGCAGTGTGTGGGACACGGGGGAGCAGTACTTC
abundance: .
d_gene: .
j_gene: TRBJ2-7
v_gene: TRBV27

CDR3aa: CPISESGTDTQYF
CDR3nt: TGTCCCATCAGTGAGTCGGGGACAGATACGCAGTATTTT
abundance: .
d_gene: .
j_gene: TRBJ2-3
v_gene: TRBV10-3

CDR3aa: CASSFKDDSPLHF
CDR3nt: TGTGCCAGCAGCTTTAAGGACGATTCACCCCTCCACTTT
abundance: few
d_gene: .
j_gene: TRBJ1-6
v_gene: TRBV7-9

CDR3aa: CASSQAFEQYF
CDR3nt: TGTGCCAGCAGTCAGGCCTTTGAGCAGTACTTC
abundance: many
d_gene: .
j_gene: TRBJ2-7
v_gene: TRBV6-2/TRBV6-3

CDR3aa: CASSPPRVSSPYEQYF
CDR3nt: TGTGCCAGCTCACCACCCAGGGTATCGAGTCCCTACGAGCAGTACTTC
abundance: .
d_gene: .
j_gene: TRBJ2-7
v_gene: TRBV18

CDR3aa: CASNEGTANYGYTF
CDR3nt: TGTGCCAGCAATGAGGGGACAGCCAACTATGGCTACACCTTC
abundance: once
d_gene: TRBD1
j_gene: TRBJ1-2
v_gene: TRBV2

CDR3aa: CASRSELGYYGYTF
CDR3nt: TGTGCCAGCAGAAGTGAGTTAGGGTACTATGGCTACACCTTC
abundance: .
d_gene: .
j_gene: TRBJ1-2
v_gene: TRBV25-1

CDR3aa: CSPLALIPYEQYF
CDR3nt: TGCAGCCCACTAGCGTTGATCCCCTACGAGCAGTACTTC
abundance: few
d_gene: TRBD2
j_gene: TRBJ2-7
v_gene: TRBV20-1

CDR3aa: CASSLLRGLIADTQYF
CDR3nt: TGTGCCAGCAGCTTACTCCGGGGCCTGATAGCAGATACGCAGTATTTT
abundance: few
d_gene: .
j_gene: TRBJ2-3
v_gene: TRBV7-2

CDR3aa: CAISVGYEQYF
CDR3nt: TGTGCCATCAGTGTAGGATACGAGCAGTACTTC
abundance: many
d_gene: .
j_gene: TRBJ2-7
v_gene: TRBV10-3

CDR3aa: CASSQDDSYEQYF
CDR3nt: TGTGCCAGCAGCCAAGATGACTCGTACGAGCAGTACTTC
abundance: many
d_gene: .
j_gene: TRBJ2-7
v_gene: TRBV4-2

CDR3aa: CASGSQGNGYTF
CDR3nt: TGTGCTAGTGGTTCACAGGGAAATGGCTACACCTTC
abundance: few
d_gene: .
j_gene: TRBJ1-2
v_gene: TRBV12-5

CDR3aa: CATSRGLYNEQFF
CDR3nt: TGTGCCACCAGCAGAGGACTATACAATGAGCAGTTCTTC
abundance: .
d_gene: .
j_gene: TRBJ2-1
v_gene: TRBV15

CDR3aa: CSVARNKGDTQYF
CDR3nt: TGCAGCGTTGCCCGAAATAAGGGAGATACGCAGTATTTT
abundance: .
d_gene: .
j_gene: TRBJ2-3
v_gene: TRBV29-1